This T cell receptor (beta chain) originates from a study of blood T cells in healthy people across ages. J was trimmed by 5 bases and V by 2 bases; bases with no gene match: 6. The CDR3 contains 15 residues. Per the germline V gene, CDR1 is MNHEY and CDR2 is SMNVEV (reference sequence). The study, taken as a whole, reports: A roughly linear age-dependent decrease characterized TCR beta diversity per million T cells.

This clonotype was seen at least ten times. Its antigen remains unknown. With a J-beta primer mix and a sample-barcoded 5' primer, a second PCR ran roughly 7 to 11 cycles. Unique molecular identifiers of 12 random nucleotides labeled each cDNA. TCRdb used MiXCR to reprocess the 5' RACE reads, holding one entry per CDR3 protein. The data hold approximately 700,000 distinct CDR3 sequences, with around 32% observed a single time. The source is a woman of 80 years or more in good health. The sample comprised blood. The gene calls are TRBV27 and TRBJ2-5; TRBD2 agrees at 9 bases. The CDR3 region has the DNA TGTGCCAGCAGTTTAAGGCGGGGGGGTAGGGAGACCCAGTACTTC. Encoded protein: CASSLRRGGRETQYF.